Listed below are T cell receptor beta chains from one sample, sequenced in a study of response to subunit inactivated influenza vaccine. One entry per CDR3 protein, called by TCRdb with MiXCR from the RT-PCR reads. The sample yields 450,000 to 600,000 distinct CDR3 sequences, 7.5% to 8.5% seen once. Sequencing used PBMCs from blood, obtained about 23 months after vaccination. The receptor source for this set is a man aged 45-69 years who received an inactivated influenza vaccine. CDR3s include the opening cysteine and the closing phenylalanine or tryptophan. A D gene is named only where the DNA matches it firmly. Clone size is shown for a subset of rows, as once, few, many or a class of expanded clone.

V	D	J	size	DNA	CDR3
TRBV20-1	-	TRBJ2-7	few	TGCAGTGCTAGAGATGAGAGGGGGAATAAGAACGAGCAGTACTTC	CSARDERGNKNEQYF
TRBV5-1	TRBD1	TRBJ2-7	-	TGCGCCAGCAGCTTGGGGGGACTATTGGACAGGGGCTCCTACGAGCAGTACTTC	CASSLGGLLDRGSYEQYF
TRBV12-3/TRBV12-4	-	TRBJ2-7	many	TGTGCCAGCAGTTTAATGCAGGGTTACGAGCAGTACTTC	CASSLMQGYEQYF
TRBV29-1	-	TRBJ2-3	-	TGCAGCGTTGCCTACTCCCGGTCTGATACGCAGTATTTT	CSVAYSRSDTQYF
TRBV20-1	-	TRBJ1-2	few	TGCAGTGCGCCGAACCGGGCCTTGAACGGCTACACCTTC	CSAPNRALNGYTF
TRBV5-1	TRBD1	TRBJ2-2	many	TGCGCCACCCGGACAGGGGAGGCCGGGGAGCTGTTTTTT	CATRTGEAGELFF
TRBV5-6	-	TRBJ2-3	many	TGTGCCAGCAGACCCGACCCCGGGCGGACAGATACGCAGTATTTT	CASRPDPGRTDTQYF
TRBV3-1	-	TRBJ1-6	few	TGTGCCAGCAGCCGCCCCGGACAGCATTCACCCCTCCACTTT	CASSRPGQHSPLHF
TRBV12-3/TRBV12-4	TRBD2	TRBJ2-3	-	TGTGCCAGCGGACCCGGGACGGGGGGGCTGGGTACGCAGTATTTT	CASGPGTGGLGTQYF
TRBV12-3/TRBV12-4	TRBD2	TRBJ2-2	-	TGTGCCAGCAGGAAAGCGGGAGCGAACACCGGGGAGCTGTTTTTT	CASRKAGANTGELFF
TRBV12-3/TRBV12-4	-	TRBJ2-1	many	TGTGCCAGCAGTTCGGACAGACCAGCCTACAATGAGCAGTTCTTC	CASSSDRPAYNEQFF
TRBV4-3	-	TRBJ1-6	-	TGCGCCAGCAGCCGAGATTCGGGGGTGGATTCACCCCTCCACTTT	CASSRDSGVDSPLHF
TRBV7-2	TRBD2	TRBJ2-3	-	TGTGCCAGCAGCTTGTCTCGGGGGGAAACAGATACGCAGTATTTT	CASSLSRGETDTQYF
TRBV9	-	TRBJ1-6	many	TGTGCCAGCAGCGAAGGAGGGGGACCAAATTCACCCCTCCACTTT	CASSEGGGPNSPLHF
TRBV2	-	TRBJ2-7	few	TGTGCCAGCAGTGAGGACCCCTACGAGCAGTACTTC	CASSEDPYEQYF
TRBV11-2	-	TRBJ1-6	-	TGTGCCAGCAGCTTAGGGGGCGATCTGTCCGTTAGAGGGTCACCCCTCCACTTT	CASSLGGDLSVRGSPLHF
TRBV11-2	-	TRBJ2-5	-	TGTGCCAGCAGCTTAGGGATAGGGTTGGGGGCATTCCAAGAGACCCAGTACTTC	CASSLGIGLGAFQETQYF
TRBV27	-	TRBJ2-3	-	TGTGCCAGCAGTCCCACGGGCTACCACACAGATACGCAGTATTTT	CASSPTGYHTDTQYF
TRBV28	-	TRBJ2-6	few	TGTGCCAGCAGTGATACTTACAGGGTCGGTGGGGCCAACGTCCTGACTTTC	CASSDTYRVGGANVLTF
TRBV7-2	-	TRBJ2-7	few	TGTGCCAGCAGCTTGGAAAGGACCGGCGGATTGGTGCAGTACTTC	CASSLERTGGLVQYF
TRBV12-3/TRBV12-4	-	TRBJ1-1	few	TGTGCCAGCAGTATCATGATGCGTGACGCTTTCTTT	CASSIMMRDAFF
TRBV28	-	TRBJ1-1	many	TGTGCCAGCAGTTTTGACTTCTTCACTGAAGCTTTCTTT	CASSFDFFTEAFF
TRBV5-1	TRBD2	TRBJ2-3	-	TGCGCCAGCAGCTGGACTAGCTGGGCAGATACGCAGTATTTT	CASSWTSWADTQYF
TRBV20-1	-	TRBJ2-7	many	TGCAGTGCTAGAGAGGACAACTACGAGCAGTACTTC	CSAREDNYEQYF
TRBV7-6	-	TRBJ1-5	many	TGTGCCAGCAGCTTACAGGAGGGTCAGCCCCAGCATTTT	CASSLQEGQPQHF
TRBV10-3	-	TRBJ1-1	-	TGTGCCATCAGTGAGTCGCTTGGGGGACTCACTGAAGCTTTCTTT	CAISESLGGLTEAFF
TRBV3-1	TRBD1	TRBJ2-7	many	TGTGCCAGCAGCCGGACAGGGCTGTACGAGCAGTACTTC	CASSRTGLYEQYF
TRBV7-2	TRBD1	TRBJ2-3	-	TGTGCCAGCAGCTTCCGACAGGGTAGAGATACGCAGTATTTT	CASSFRQGRDTQYF
TRBV18	-	TRBJ2-5	-	TGTGCCAGCTCACCGAGGATGGAGGAGACCCAGTACTTC	CASSPRMEETQYF
TRBV29-1	-	TRBJ2-1	many	TGCAGCGTTGTACGCTACAATGAGCAGTTCTTC	CSVVRYNEQFF
TRBV29-1	-	TRBJ2-5	many	TGCAGCGTTGAAAGTCAGGGGAGGAAGACCCAGTACTTC	CSVESQGRKTQYF
TRBV4-1	TRBD1	TRBJ1-2	many	TGCGCCAGCAGCCAAGATGTACAGGACAGGGCTAACTATGGCTACACCTTC	CASSQDVQDRANYGYTF
TRBV4-2	TRBD1	TRBJ1-5	-	TGTGCCAGCAGCCTCCGGGACAGGGATAGCAATCAGCCCCAGCATTTT	CASSLRDRDSNQPQHF
TRBV20-1	TRBD2	TRBJ2-5	-	TGCAGTGCTAGCACGGCGGGAGGGTTCGCAGAGACCCAGTACTTC	CSASTAGGFAETQYF
TRBV12-3/TRBV12-4	-	TRBJ1-4	-	TGTGCCAGCAGTTTATCAGGGGCCGGGGAAAAACTGTTTTTT	CASSLSGAGEKLFF
TRBV29-1	-	TRBJ2-5	many	TGCAGTGGAGGAGGGGGCCTTGAGACCCAGTACTTC	CSGGGGLETQYF
TRBV7-9	-	TRBJ1-2	few	TGTGCCAGCACCTACGGGGTTGCGTATGGCTACACCTTC	CASTYGVAYGYTF
TRBV9	-	TRBJ2-2	-	TGTGCCAGCAGCGAGGGACTTCTTAACACCGGGGAGCTGTTTTTT	CASSEGLLNTGELFF
TRBV5-1	-	TRBJ2-7	few	TGCGCCAGCAGCTTTTCGGGAGTTGTCTACGAGCAGTACTTC	CASSFSGVVYEQYF